This passage covers 10 T cell receptor beta chains from one sample sequenced in a study of cytomegalovirus exposure and HLA in healthy donors. The PCR was carried out with 60 Vbeta primers and 13 Jbeta primers. The protocol was immunoSEQ multiplex PCR, while the TCRdb copy is restricted to in-frame clones and leaves out a portion. The sample has some 140,000 clones, approximately 75% seen once. Sequences were obtained from PBMCs. All receptors come from a male donor in good health and CMV-seronegative.

Only a few counts were recorded for this clone. V gene TRBV7-2 combines with J gene TRBJ1-2; 12 bases line up with TRBD1. Germline V gives CDR1 SGHTA, CDR2 FQGNSA. The length of the CDR3 is 17 residues. The junction had 11 bases not matched to a gene; V was cut back by 5 bases and J by 4 bases. The CDR3 DNA reads as TGTGCCAGCAGCCCCGGGACAGGGGGCCTTCGAGGCTATGGCTACACCTTC. It is translated as CASSPGTGGLRGYGYTF.

This clone has just a few counts. V usage is TRBV4-3 and J usage is TRBJ2-2; 12 bases are shared with TRBD2. With 2 bases clipped from V and 1 base from J, the junction kept 2 bases outside the gene matches. This CDR3 spans 17 amino acids. Germline assignment: CDR1 LGHNA and CDR2 YSLEER. The CDR3 here is CASSQWTSGKNTGELFF. The CDR3 DNA sequence: TGCGCCAGCAGCCAATGGACTAGCGGGAAGAACACCGGGGAGCTGTTTTTT.

As concerns this clone: The same CDR3 arises from other DNA sequences in this sample as well. V is TRBV30 and J is TRBJ1-3; no clear D gene. V was pared by 0 bases and J by 0 bases, with 3 bases between. The CDR3 is made up of 13 amino acids. Per germline, CDR1 GTSNPN and CDR2 SVGIG (reference sequence). CDR3 region: CAWSVSSGNTIYF. For the CDR3, the DNA is TGTGCCTGGAGTGTTAGCTCTGGAAACACCATATATTTT.

The chain recombines TRBV4-3 with TRBJ1-4; unclear D gene. V was pared by 0 bases and J by 6 bases, with 11 bases between. The CDR3 totals 15 residues. Germline CDR1 LGHNA, CDR2 YSLEER. CDR3 amino acids: CASSQDVEGHEKLFF. DNA for the CDR3: TGCGCCAGCAGCCAAGATGTCGAGGGTCATGAAAAACTGTTTTTT.

This clone showed up just a few times. This chain joins TRBV20-1 and TRBJ1-6; D is undetermined. V lost 6 bases, J lost 15 bases, and 15 bases lay in between. There are 11 residues in the CDR3. In germline, CDR1 is DFQATT, CDR2 SNEGSKA (reference sequence). The CDR3: CSAAPGLGLHF. CDR3 nucleotides: TGCAGTGCCGCGCCGGGTCTGGGCCTCCACTTT.

This sequence joins TRBV4-3 and TRBJ2-6; D gene ambiguous. Germline assignment: CDR1 LGHNA and CDR2 YSLEER. The germline V and J ends were trimmed by 1 base and 0 bases, with 10 bases remaining between them. The CDR3 covers 17 residues. This chain's CDR3 is CASSQGAGLSGANVLTF. CDR3 DNA sequence: TGCGCCAGCAGCCAAGGGGCCGGTCTCTCTGGGGCCAACGTCCTGACTTTC.

This clone was seen more than once but under ten times. V and J are TRBV2 and TRBJ1-4; tentatively, D is TRBD1 (6 bases). The CDR3 totals 14 residues. V lost 7 bases, J lost 8 bases, and 17 bases lay in between. Per germline, CDR1 SNHLY and CDR2 FYNNEI. CDR3 nucleotides: TGTGCCAGCACCGAAGGGGGGGCTCAGGAAAAACTGTTTTTT. Translated: CASTEGGAQEKLFF. The whole variable domain, remainder taken from reference TRBV2 and TRBJ1-4, is EPEVTQTPSHQVTQMGQEVILRCVPISNHLYFYWYRQILGQKVEFLVSFYNNEISEKSEIFDDQFSVERPDGSNFTLKIRSTKLEDSAMYFCASTEGGAQEKLFFGSGTQLSVL.

The chain has TRBV21-1 and TRBJ1-2; TRBD1, the D gene given by the table, was not confirmed from the DNA. TRBV21-1 is a documented pseudogene. The CDR3 sequence is 14 residues long. CDR3 residues: CASRTGSLNYGYTF. The CDR3 coding sequence is TGTGCCAGCAGGACAGGGAGCTTGAACTATGGCTACACCTTC.

With regard to this clone: One junction end does not reproduce the germline sequence, and a read error may be involved. The chain recombines TRBV2 with TRBJ1-1, with a tentative D call TRBD1 (6 bases). This CDR3 comprises 14 residues. Germline CDR1 reads SNHLY; CDR2 reads FYNNEI. The CDR3 DNA sequence: TGTGCCAGTAGTGGGGGGCCCATGAACACTGAAGCTTTCTTT. Translated: CASSGGPMNTEAFF.

The CDR3 loop reads CAWSIRGGAPGYTF. CDR3 coding DNA: TGTGCCTGGAGCATCCGGGGAGGGGCGCCTGGCTACACCTTC. The rearrangement links TRBV30 to TRBJ1-2, with D possibly matching TRBD1 (5 bases). Trimming stripped 3 bases from V and 7 bases from J, with 18 bases between. Looked up from germline, CDR1 is GTSNPN and CDR2 is SVGIG (reference sequence). This CDR3 region has 14 residues.